Detailed here is one TCR beta chain. At the survey level, the v3.0 immunoSEQ assay was run. Profiling relied on immunoSEQ multiplex PCR, and the TCRdb table lists in-frame clones only, not all of them. Among roughly 13,000 clones listed, approximately 80% were seen once. The sample is drawn from a study of long-term antiretroviral therapy in people with HIV. In germline, CDR1 is MNHEY, CDR2 SVGAGI. This CDR3 spans 14 amino acids. The V and J ends lost 6 bases and 7 bases, in that order; junction bases with no gene match: 10. The chain uses TRBV6-5 and TRBJ2-7; TRBD2 matches at 9 bases. The input for sequencing was unsorted PBMCs, taken 1.3 years after starting antiretroviral therapy. The clonotype comes from a woman younger than 35 with HIV. Here the CDR3 reads CASRPAGTSFEQYF. The CDR3 DNA follows: TGTGCCAGCAGACCGGCCGGGACTAGCTTTGAGCAGTACTTC.